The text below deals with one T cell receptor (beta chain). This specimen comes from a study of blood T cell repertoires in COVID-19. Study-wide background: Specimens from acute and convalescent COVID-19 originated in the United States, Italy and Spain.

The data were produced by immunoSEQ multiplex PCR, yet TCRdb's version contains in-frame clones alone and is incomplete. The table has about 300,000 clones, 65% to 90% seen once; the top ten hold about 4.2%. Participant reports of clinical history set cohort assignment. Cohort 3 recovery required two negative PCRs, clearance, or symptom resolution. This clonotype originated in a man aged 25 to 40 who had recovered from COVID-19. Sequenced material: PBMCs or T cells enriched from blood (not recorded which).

The CDR3 DNA reads TGTGCCAGCAGTCACCCGGGACTAGCGGGGGAGGAGACCCAGTACTTC. Its protein is CASSHPGLAGEETQYF. The chain recombines TRBV7-2 with TRBJ2-5; 14 bases are shared with TRBD2. Germline CDR1 reads SGHTA; CDR2 reads FQGNSA. The CDR3 consists of 16 residues. The V segment lost 6 bases and the J segment 5 bases; nucleotides outside the gene matches: 8.